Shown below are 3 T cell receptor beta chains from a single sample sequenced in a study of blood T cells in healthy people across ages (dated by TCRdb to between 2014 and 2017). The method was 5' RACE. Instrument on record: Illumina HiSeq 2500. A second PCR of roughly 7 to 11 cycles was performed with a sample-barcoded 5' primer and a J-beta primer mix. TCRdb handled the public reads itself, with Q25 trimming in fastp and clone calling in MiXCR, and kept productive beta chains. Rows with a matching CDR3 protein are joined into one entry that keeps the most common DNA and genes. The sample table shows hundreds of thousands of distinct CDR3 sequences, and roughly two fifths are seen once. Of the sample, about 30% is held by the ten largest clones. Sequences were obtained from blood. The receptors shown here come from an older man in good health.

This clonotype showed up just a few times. In nucleotides, the CDR3 is TGTGCCAGCAGTTACTCGACGGGGGGACAGACACAGGATGAGCAGTTCTTC. Encoded protein: CASSYSTGGQTQDEQFF. V gene TRBV6-2 or TRBV6-3 combines with J gene TRBJ2-1; TRBD1 or TRBD2 may be the D gene (7 bases each). This CDR3 contains 17 residues. Trimming removed 0 bases at V and 8 bases at J, with 20 bases between. CDR1 MNHEY and CDR2 SVGEGT come from the germline V gene.

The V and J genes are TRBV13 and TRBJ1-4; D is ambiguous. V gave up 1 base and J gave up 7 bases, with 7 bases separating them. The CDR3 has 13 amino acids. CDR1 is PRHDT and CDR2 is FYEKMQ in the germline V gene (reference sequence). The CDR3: CASSLEPSEKLFF. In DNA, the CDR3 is TGTGCCAGCAGCTTAGAACCGTCTGAAAAACTGTTTTTT. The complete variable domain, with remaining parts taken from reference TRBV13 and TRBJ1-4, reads AAGVIQSPRHLIKEKRETATLKCYPIPRHDTVYWYQQGPGQDPQFLISFYEKMQSDKGSIPDRFSAQQFSDYHSELNMSSLELGDSALYFCASSLEPSEKLFFGSGTQLSVL.

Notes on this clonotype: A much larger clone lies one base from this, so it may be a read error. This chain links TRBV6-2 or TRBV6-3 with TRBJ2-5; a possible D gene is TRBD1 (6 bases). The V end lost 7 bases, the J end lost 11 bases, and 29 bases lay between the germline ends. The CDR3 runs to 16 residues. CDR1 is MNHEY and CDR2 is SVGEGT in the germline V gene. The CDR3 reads CASTKISTGNYNEQYF. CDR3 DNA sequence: TGTGCCAGCACCAAGATATCGACAGGCAACTACAATGAGCAGTACTTC.